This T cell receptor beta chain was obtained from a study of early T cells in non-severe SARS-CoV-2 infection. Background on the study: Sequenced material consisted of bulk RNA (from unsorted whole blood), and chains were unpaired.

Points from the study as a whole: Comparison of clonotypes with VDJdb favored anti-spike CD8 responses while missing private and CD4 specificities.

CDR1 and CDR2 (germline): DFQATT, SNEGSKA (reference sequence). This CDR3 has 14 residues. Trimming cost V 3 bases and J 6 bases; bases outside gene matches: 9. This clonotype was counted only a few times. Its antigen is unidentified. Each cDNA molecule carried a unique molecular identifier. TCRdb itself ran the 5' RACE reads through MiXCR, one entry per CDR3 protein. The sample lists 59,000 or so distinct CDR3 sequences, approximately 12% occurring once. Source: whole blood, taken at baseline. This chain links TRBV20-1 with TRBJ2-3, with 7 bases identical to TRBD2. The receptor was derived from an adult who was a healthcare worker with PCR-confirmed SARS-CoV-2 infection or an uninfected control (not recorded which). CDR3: CSASSAGVLDTQYF. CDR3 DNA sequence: TGCAGTGCTAGTAGCGCGGGGGTGTTGGATACGCAGTATTTT.